Only a few counts were recorded for the clone carrying this T cell receptor (beta chain). The antigen is unknown. Amplification used 60 Vbeta primers and 13 Jbeta primers. The data were produced by immunoSEQ multiplex PCR, yet TCRdb's version contains in-frame clones alone and is incomplete. The repertoire has 150,000 to 190,000 clones, 75% of them found once; the top ten carry over 1.2%. The data derive from a study of cytomegalovirus exposure and HLA in healthy donors. The study, taken as a whole, reports: For most TCR beta V segments, an earlier analysis put the productive rate at about 90% or about 30% of the time.

Germline-derived CDR1 and CDR2 are MDHEN and SYDVKM. Trimming cost V 0 bases and J 5 bases, with 14 bases left between them. The CDR3 length is 16 residues. The sequenced sample consisted of PBMCs. The clonotype was recovered from a man between 18 and 35 years old in good health and CMV-seronegative. The rearrangement uses TRBV28 and TRBJ1-5, with D tentatively TRBD1 (5 bases). Here the CDR3 DNA reads TGTGCCAGCAGTTTATGGGACACCGTATCCCATCAGCCCCAGCATTTT. It encodes CASSLWDTVSHQPQHF.